A selection of T cell receptor beta chains follows, all from one sample in a study of blood T cells in healthy people across ages. TCRdb itself ran the 5' RACE reads through MiXCR, one entry per CDR3 protein. The sample gives some 1.4 million distinct CDR3 sequences, approximately 38% of which show up once; under 8% is in the top ten. The sample taken for sequencing was blood. The origin of the receptors is a woman between 18 and 30 years old in good health. CDR3s include the opening cysteine and the closing phenylalanine or tryptophan. A D gene is named only where the DNA matches it firmly. The listing skips clone size in some rows; elsewhere it reads once, few, many or a size class.

abundance,v_gene,j_gene,d_gene,CDR3nt,CDR3aa
few,TRBV4-1,TRBJ1-6,NA,TGTGCCAGCAGTCTTCAGGGAGTTAATTCACCCCTCCACTTT,CASSLQGVNSPLHF
NA,TRBV3-1,TRBJ2-7,NA,TGTGCCAGCAGCCACCAGGGCGCCGAGCAGTACTTC,CASSHQGAEQYF
NA,TRBV10-2,TRBJ2-1,TRBD2,TGCGCCAGCAACCCGGGACTAGCCTACAATGAGCAGTTCTTC,CASNPGLAYNEQFF
NA,TRBV5-1,TRBJ2-1,TRBD1,TGCGCCAGCAGCTTGATGACAGGGGATTACAATGAGCAGTTCTTC,CASSLMTGDYNEQFF
once,TRBV3-1,TRBJ2-3,TRBD2,TGTGCCAGCAGCCAAGATTGGCTAGCGGGGGGGATAAACACGGGTACGCAGTATTTT,CASSQDWLAGGINTGTQYF
NA,TRBV20-1,TRBJ2-7,TRBD2,TGCAGTGCTAGAGCGGGACTAGCGGGAGTCTATTCTCCCTACGAGCAGTACTTC,CSARAGLAGVYSPYEQYF
NA,TRBV12-3/TRBV12-4,TRBJ1-1,TRBD1,TGTGCCAGCAGTGACCCCCGACAGGGCCCCGCGGCTTTCTTT,CASSDPRQGPAAFF
once,TRBV4-1,TRBJ2-1,TRBD2,TGCGCCAGCAGCCAAGAGGGGAGCGGGGGGGCCGCTTACAATGAGCAGTTCTTC,CASSQEGSGGAAYNEQFF
few,TRBV5-1,TRBJ1-4,TRBD1,TGCGCCAGCAGCTGGACAGGGGGAGGGGAAAAACTGTTTTTT,CASSWTGGGEKLFF
once,TRBV20-1,TRBJ2-3,TRBD1,TGCAGTGCTCTCTCTTGGACAGGAGTAACAGATACGCAGTATTTT,CSALSWTGVTDTQYF
few,TRBV6-1,TRBJ2-7,TRBD1,TGTGCCAGCAGTCGACAGGGCATCTACGAGCAGTACTTC,CASSRQGIYEQYF
few,TRBV7-9,TRBJ2-5,NA,TGTGCCAGCAGCGCTGGGGTTGTCAGGGAGCAGTACTTC,CASSAGVVREQYF
NA,TRBV20-1,TRBJ2-4,NA,TGCAGTGCTAGAGATTGGCCGGAAAACATTCAGTACTTC,CSARDWPENIQYF
NA,TRBV10-3,TRBJ2-2,NA,TGTGCCATTGCTAGGGAATCGAACACCGGGGAGCTGTTTTTT,CAIARESNTGELFF
once,TRBV20-1,TRBJ2-1,TRBD2,TGCAGTGCAACGACTAGCGGTGGGGCCCCACGTGAGCAGTTCTTC,CSATTSGGAPREQFF
NA,TRBV10-3,TRBJ2-2,NA,TGTGCCATCAGTGTTTTTTCCGCACCGACTAGTCCCGGGGAGCTGTTTTTT,CAISVFSAPTSPGELFF
NA,TRBV4-2,TRBJ1-3,NA,TGTGCCAGCAGCCAAGAGGGGAGGGGCGGAAACACCATATATTTT,CASSQEGRGGNTIYF